These T cell receptor beta chains were read from a single sample in a study of blood T cells in healthy people across ages. MiXCR, applied by TCRdb to the 5' RACE reads, yields one record per CDR3 protein. The data contain 850,000 to 950,000 distinct CDR3 sequences, 25% to 30% of them singletons. Sequencing used blood. The receptors shown here come from a woman older than 75 in good health. CDR3s include the opening cysteine and the closing phenylalanine or tryptophan. D genes are given only for firm matches. For some rows the clone size is stated as once, few or many, or as a class when expanded; others skip it.

D: TRBD1; J: TRBJ2-7; V: TRBV5-1; size: .; DNA: TGCGCCAGCAGCGGACAGGGATCTGACGAGCAGTACTTC; CDR3: CASSGQGSDEQYF
D: .; J: TRBJ1-5; V: TRBV7-2; size: .; DNA: TGTGCCAGCAGAGTAGGGCCCAATCAGCCCCAGCATTTT; CDR3: CASRVGPNQPQHF
D: .; J: TRBJ2-3; V: TRBV2; size: .; DNA: TGTGCCAGCAGTGAATGGTCAGTATCCACAGATACGCAGTATTTT; CDR3: CASSEWSVSTDTQYF
D: .; J: TRBJ1-2; V: TRBV24-1; size: many; DNA: TGTGCCACCCAGGGTGACTATGGCTACACCTTC; CDR3: CATQGDYGYTF
D: .; J: TRBJ2-5; V: TRBV7-2; size: many; DNA: TGTGCCAGCAGCCAAGACCTAGGAGAGACCCAGTACTTC; CDR3: CASSQDLGETQYF
D: .; J: TRBJ2-5; V: TRBV7-9; size: many; DNA: TGTGCCAGCACCCGGGGCGGAACGTACCAAGAGACCCAGTACTTC; CDR3: CASTRGGTYQETQYF
D: TRBD1; J: TRBJ2-6; V: TRBV24-1; size: many; DNA: TGTGCCACCAGTGATCCAAAGGACAGGGGTTACTCTGGGGCCAACGTCCTGACTTTC; CDR3: CATSDPKDRGYSGANVLTF
D: TRBD1; J: TRBJ2-3; V: TRBV25-1; size: .; DNA: TGTGCCAGCAGTGAATTGGACAGGGACGATACGCAGTATTTT; CDR3: CASSELDRDDTQYF
D: TRBD2; J: TRBJ2-7; V: TRBV9; size: many; DNA: TGTGCCAGCAGCGTAGTGCCGGGGGGGTCTCGCGAGCAGTACTTC; CDR3: CASSVVPGGSREQYF
D: .; J: TRBJ2-5; V: TRBV7-2; size: once; DNA: TGTGCCAGCAGCCAGGCGAGCGGGCAAGAGACCCAGTACTTC; CDR3: CASSQASGQETQYF
D: TRBD1; J: TRBJ1-2; V: TRBV29-1; size: many; DNA: TGCAGCGTTGAAGACTACGGGACAGGGCTTTATGGCTACACCTTC; CDR3: CSVEDYGTGLYGYTF
D: TRBD2; J: TRBJ2-7; V: TRBV10-3; size: many; DNA: TGTGCCATCAGGGATAGCGGGGGCCAAACCTACGAGCAGTACTTC; CDR3: CAIRDSGGQTYEQYF
D: TRBD2; J: TRBJ2-1; V: TRBV20-1; size: many; DNA: TGCAGTGCTGCCACTAGCGGGGGGCCAACCTACAATGAGCAGTTCTTC; CDR3: CSAATSGGPTYNEQFF
D: .; J: TRBJ2-7; V: TRBV18; size: few; DNA: TGTGCCAGCTCCACTTCGGGAGAAGGCTACGAGCAGTACTTC; CDR3: CASSTSGEGYEQYF
D: .; J: TRBJ2-7; V: TRBV7-8; size: many; DNA: TGTGCCAGCAGCTTAAGTGCGGCCTACGAGCAGTACTTC; CDR3: CASSLSAAYEQYF
D: .; J: TRBJ1-2; V: TRBV12-3/TRBV12-4; size: .; DNA: TGTGCCAGCACTCGTCGGGACATCTATGGCTACACCTTC; CDR3: CASTRRDIYGYTF
D: .; J: TRBJ2-3; V: TRBV20-1; size: many; DNA: TGCAGTGCTAGAGATCTGGCTAGCCCTAGCACAGATACGCAGTATTTT; CDR3: CSARDLASPSTDTQYF
D: .; J: TRBJ1-5; V: TRBV7-8; size: .; DNA: TGTGCCAGCAGCTTAGGCAGGGATCATCAGCCCCAGCATTTT; CDR3: CASSLGRDHQPQHF
D: .; J: TRBJ1-3; V: TRBV6-2/TRBV6-3; size: once; DNA: TGTGCCAGCAGTTACGAAGGATTTGGAAACACCATATATTTT; CDR3: CASSYEGFGNTIYF
D: .; J: TRBJ1-1; V: TRBV14; size: .; DNA: TGTGCCAGCAGCCACCCTGGGAGGGTGACAGAAGCTTTCTTT; CDR3: CASSHPGRVTEAFF
D: TRBD2; J: TRBJ2-5; V: TRBV7-8; size: .; DNA: TGTGCCAGCAGCTTATGGTTAATAGCGGGGGAAGAGACCCAGTACTTC; CDR3: CASSLWLIAGEETQYF
D: .; J: TRBJ2-2; V: TRBV15; size: .; DNA: TGTGCCACCAGCAGACATGTCACCGGGGAGCTGTTTTTT; CDR3: CATSRHVTGELFF
D: TRBD1; J: TRBJ1-2; V: TRBV4-1; size: .; DNA: TGCGCCAGCAGCCAAGTTCCCCGCCGGGACAGGCGAGGCTACACCTTC; CDR3: CASSQVPRRDRRGYTF
D: .; J: TRBJ1-1; V: TRBV6-2/TRBV6-3; size: .; DNA: TGTGCCAGCAGTTCCGTCCTCCGGTTGGGTGGAGCTTTCTTT; CDR3: CASSSVLRLGGAFF
D: .; J: TRBJ1-1; V: TRBV18; size: many; DNA: TGTGCCAGCTCACCCGGGATTACAGGCCACGGGAACACTGAAGCTTTCTTT; CDR3: CASSPGITGHGNTEAFF
D: .; J: TRBJ1-4; V: TRBV20-1; size: few; DNA: TGCAGTGCCCAGGGGACCACTAATGAAAAACTGTTTTTT; CDR3: CSAQGTTNEKLFF
D: TRBD1; J: TRBJ1-2; V: TRBV5-1; size: many; DNA: TGCGCCAGCAGCTCCTCGACAGGGGGCGCGAGTGGCTACACCTTC; CDR3: CASSSSTGGASGYTF
D: .; J: TRBJ2-2; V: TRBV7-9; size: .; DNA: TGTGCCAGCCTCCTCGTCGGTGCCGGGGAGCTGTTTTTT; CDR3: CASLLVGAGELFF
D: .; J: TRBJ2-1; V: TRBV7-9; size: few; DNA: TGTACCAGCAGCTTCGGGACACCATACAATGAGCAGTTCTTC; CDR3: CTSSFGTPYNEQFF
D: .; J: TRBJ1-1; V: TRBV6-2/TRBV6-3; size: many; DNA: TGTGCCAGCAGTGAACAGGGAACTGAAGCTTTCTTT; CDR3: CASSEQGTEAFF
D: .; J: TRBJ2-1; V: TRBV6-5; size: many; DNA: TGTGCCAGCAGTTACAGGGCGAGGGACAATGAGCAGTTCTTC; CDR3: CASSYRARDNEQFF
D: TRBD1; J: TRBJ2-1; V: TRBV7-9; size: .; DNA: TGTGCCAGCAGCCGAACGGACAGGGGGAACTACAATGAGCAGTTCTTC; CDR3: CASSRTDRGNYNEQFF
D: TRBD2; J: TRBJ2-5; V: TRBV7-9; size: many; DNA: TGTGCCAGCAGCTTCGGCGGGGGGCCGGGAGAGACCCAGTACTTC; CDR3: CASSFGGGPGETQYF
D: TRBD1; J: TRBJ1-2; V: TRBV7-2; size: many; DNA: TGTGCCAGCAGCTCCGGGACAGGGGGCGGGTATGGCTACACCTTC; CDR3: CASSSGTGGGYGYTF
D: .; J: TRBJ2-1; V: TRBV12-3/TRBV12-4; size: many; DNA: TGTGCCAGCAGTTTTGTCCCGAGCTCCTACAATGAGCAGTTCTTC; CDR3: CASSFVPSSYNEQFF
D: .; J: TRBJ1-5; V: TRBV10-3; size: many; DNA: TGTGCCATCAGTGAGACGGATAATCAGCCCCAGCATTTT; CDR3: CAISETDNQPQHF
D: TRBD1; J: TRBJ2-5; V: TRBV20-1; size: many; DNA: TGCAGTGCAGCCGGGACAGGGTCCCAAGAGACCCAGTACTTC; CDR3: CSAAGTGSQETQYF
D: .; J: TRBJ1-2; V: TRBV28; size: many; DNA: TGTGCCAGCAGCTCTAACTATGGCTACACCTTC; CDR3: CASSSNYGYTF
D: TRBD2; J: TRBJ2-7; V: TRBV7-2; size: .; DNA: TGTGCCAGCAGCCCCTGGGTCCTAGCGGGCAGAATCTCCTACGAGCAGTACTTC; CDR3: CASSPWVLAGRISYEQYF
D: TRBD2; J: TRBJ2-4; V: TRBV27; size: many; DNA: TGTGCCAGCAGTCCGAGCGGGGGGGTGAACATTCAGTACTTC; CDR3: CASSPSGGVNIQYF